The present T cell receptor (beta chain) was sequenced within a study of Ad26.COV2.S vaccination and SARS-CoV-2 variants. With respect to this clone: Its antigen is currently unknown.

The CDR3 runs 14 residues. The junction had 3 bases not matched to a gene; V was cut back by 4 bases and J by 3 bases. The germline V gene encodes CDR1 LGHNA and CDR2 YSLEER. The treatment: 19 received Ad26.COV2.S at low or high dose, single or two shots; 5 received placebo; per-sample allocation not given. At day 63 after the first vaccine or placebo injection, samples were drawn. Notes on the study in general: After vaccination, reports described spike-specific CD8+ and CD4+ T cell responses as showing substantial breadth.

Clones were sequenced by immunoSEQ multiplex PCR, and TCRdb holds only the in-frame ones, with some missing. The sample holds fewer than 500,000 clones, about 88% seen once. The TCR comes from a person aged 18 to 65 who received the Ad26.COV2.S COVID-19 vaccine or a placebo. The rearrangement joins TRBV4-3 to TRBJ2-3, with 8 bases fitting TRBD1. The sequenced sample was peripheral blood, obtained in a trial of Ad26.COV2.S vaccine versus placebo. This chain's CDR3 is CASSLTGGTDTQYF. Written as DNA, the CDR3 is TGCGCCAGCAGCCTAACAGGGGGTACAGATACGCAGTATTTT.